This note documents a single TCR beta chain sequence. Its antigen is not identified. One entry per CDR3 protein results from TCRdb running MiXCR on the RACE reads. The data contain 180,000 or so distinct CDR3 sequences, 20% to 25% of them singletons. Germline V lookup: CDR1 SNHLY, CDR2 FYNNEI. J was trimmed by 4 bases and V by 10 bases; bases with no gene match: 10. CDR3 length equals 14 residues. These data are taken from a study of human T cells and chemical hapten exposure. Study background: DPC at 0.01% went onto the upper back in patch tests, read at 6 days. Cases of alopecia areata, totalis or universalis occurred in a predominantly female patient group. Points from the study as a whole: The study found that DPC sensitization did not change TCRs above 1 in 1000 frequency. Versus controls, significantly more large CDR3 similarity clusters arose from expanded TCRs.

Stated time point: patch test 1, 2 weeks after DPC sensitization. Treatment here: therapeutic diphenylcyclopropenone sensitization with weekly scalp DPC. Source: whole blood, taken in connection with sensitization to the hapten diphenylcyclopropenone (DPC). The chain links TRBV2 to TRBJ2-3; 8 bases map to TRBD2. This TCR came from a woman aged 45-65 years with alopecia areata. Some clones in this sample may be carry-over from other donors' samples. The CDR3 region has the DNA TGTGCCATAAATAGCGGGACCGGGCCAGATACGCAGTATTTT. This sequence encodes CAINSGTGPDTQYF.